The 18 T cell receptor beta chains presented below share a single source sample, sequenced in a study of response to subunit inactivated influenza vaccine. Using its own MiXCR run on the RT-PCR reads, TCRdb lists one record per CDR3 protein. The sample holds more than 500,000 distinct CDR3 sequences; approximately 10% are singletons and the top ten take approximately 11%. This sample was also put to use in a study of T cells expressing NK-cell markers. Per that paper: Generation of TCR beta cDNA was performed by 5'RACE template switching incorporating UMIs.

Specimen: PBMCs from blood, collected on the day of vaccination. These receptor sequences come from a man in his fifties or sixties who received an inactivated influenza vaccine.

This clonotype was detected only a few times. This chain's CDR3 is CASSGSTAKNIQYF. The CDR3 nucleotides read TGTGCCAGCAGTGGGTCGACGGCCAAAAACATTCAGTACTTC. This chain joins TRBV12-3 or TRBV12-4 and TRBJ2-4; no firm D call. The CDR3 spans 14 residues. V dropped 5 bases and J dropped 1 base, with 9 bases sitting between them.

This clonotype was detected ten times or more. The rearrangement uses TRBV7-2 and TRBJ2-1; 9 bases are shared with TRBD2. Germline values: CDR1 SGHTA, CDR2 FQGNSA. V was clipped by 8 bases and J by 5 bases; unmatched bases: 10. The CDR3 length is 15 residues. DNA for the CDR3: TGTGCCAGCTCTCGCGGGAGGGAACGAAACAATGAGCAGTTCTTC. Protein sequence: CASSRGRERNNEQFF.

This clonotype has just a few counts. DNA for the CDR3: TGTGCCAGCAGCGTGACAGGGTATCAGCCCCAGCATTTT. This sequence encodes CASSVTGYQPQHF. This chain links TRBV9 with TRBJ1-5, with 7 positions matching TRBD1. The CDR3 extends over 13 amino acids. CDR1 and CDR2 from the germline V gene are SGDLS and YYNGEE. Trimming took 2 bases from V and 5 from J; bases not matched to a gene: 1.

The chain links TRBV6-1 to TRBJ2-7, with D perhaps matching TRBD1 (6 bases). The CDR3 totals 16 residues. The germline V and J ends were trimmed by 0 bases and 4 bases, with 16 bases remaining between them. Germline assignment: CDR1 MNHNS and CDR2 SASEGT. This CDR3 reads CASSEAGQQGQYEQYF. The CDR3 DNA reads TGTGCCAGCAGTGAAGCGGGGCAACAGGGCCAGTACGAGCAGTACTTC.

This clonotype came up a few times. The J gene is TRBJ2-7, the V gene TRBV6-2 or TRBV6-3; 8 nucleotides line up with TRBD2. This CDR3 is 14 amino acids long. Germline trimming cut 2 bases from V and 7 bases from J; bases unmatched to any gene: 7. Germline V gene lookup returns CDR1 MNHEY and CDR2 SVGEGT. The CDR3 region is CASSYAGGLQEQYF. CDR3 DNA sequence: TGTGCCAGCAGTTACGCGGGAGGCCTTCAGGAGCAGTACTTC.

This clonotype was found a few times. The J gene is TRBJ1-5, the V gene TRBV20-1, with a possible D match to TRBD1 (5 bases). Germline V gene lookup returns CDR1 DFQATT and CDR2 SNEGSKA (reference sequence). This CDR3 region has 12 residues. Trimming left V 6 bases short and J 7 bases short, with 13 bases between. CDR3 residues: CSAVDTAQPQHF. The CDR3 region has the DNA TGCAGTGCCGTGGACACGGCCCAGCCCCAGCATTTT.

This clonotype was detected a few times. The rearrangement joins TRBV12-3 or TRBV12-4 to TRBJ2-3; 11 bases match TRBD2. This CDR3 comprises 14 residues. Trimming removed 8 bases from V and 7 bases from J; junction bases left unmatched: 8. CDR3 nucleotides: TGTGCCAGCCTAGCGGGAGGAGCGGGGAATACGCAGTATTTT. Translated: CASLAGGAGNTQYF.

This chain connects TRBV28 to TRBJ2-7, with TRBD2 identical over 7 bases. The germline gives CDR1 MDHEN, CDR2 SYDVKM. The CDR3 has 15 amino acids. The V gene end was trimmed by 1 base and the J gene end by 0 bases; junction bases not matched to a gene: 3. The CDR3 loop is CASSLYGGGSYEQYF. DNA of the CDR3: TGTGCCAGCAGTTTATATGGCGGGGGCTCCTACGAGCAGTACTTC.

The rearrangement joins TRBV21-1 to TRBJ2-1; TRBD1 reflects the table's D call only, with no check against the DNA. TRBV21-1 is described as a pseudogene. CDR3 length equals 15 residues. Written as DNA, the CDR3 is TGTGCCAGCAGCTTGACCTTCTTAGGGGACAATGAGCAGTTCTTC. This translates into CASSLTFLGDNEQFF.

This clonotype was picked up a small number of times. The J gene is TRBJ2-7, the V gene TRBV12-3 or TRBV12-4; D gene uncertain. The CDR3 has 12 residues. The V end lost 1 base, the J end lost 7 bases, and 8 bases lay between the germline ends. The CDR3 coding sequence is TGTGCCAGCAGTTTAGGCCAGCAAGAGCAGTACTTC. This gives the protein CASSLGQQEQYF.

This clonotype has a count of ten or more. The V gene is TRBV9, the J gene TRBJ2-3, with TRBD2 matching 8 bases. This CDR3 comprises 17 residues. Germline V gives CDR1 SGDLS, CDR2 YYNGEE. V was clipped by 3 bases and J by 4 bases; unmatched bases: 13. The DNA of the CDR3 is TGTGCCAGCAGCGCCCTCCTCGCAGCGGGAGCCCCAGATACGCAGTATTTT. Its protein is CASSALLAAGAPDTQYF.

In its sample, this clonotype was seen many times. V usage is TRBV29-1 and J usage is TRBJ2-5, with TRBD2 matching 14 bases. The CDR3 consists of 17 residues. Germline-derived CDR1 and CDR2 are SQVTM and ANQGSEA. The V gene end was trimmed by 5 bases and the J gene end by 2 bases; junction bases not matched to a gene: 10. The CDR3: CSVMGLAGVGGQETQYF. The CDR3 coding sequence is TGCAGCGTTATGGGACTAGCGGGAGTAGGAGGGCAAGAGACCCAGTACTTC.

This clonotype was picked up many times. The chain links TRBV6-2 or TRBV6-3 to TRBJ1-3; D ambiguous. Per the germline V gene, CDR1 is MNHEY and CDR2 is SVGEGT. The CDR3 covers 15 residues. V lost 2 bases and J lost 0, with 8 bases in between. The CDR3 loop reads CASSYGRSSGNTIYF. CDR3 DNA: TGTGCCAGCAGTTACGGGCGGAGCTCTGGAAACACCATATATTTT.

This clonotype showed up just once. This chain links TRBV28 with TRBJ2-1; no reliable D call. V lost 5 bases and J 0 bases, leaving 11 bases between the germline ends. Germline CDR1 is MDHEN and CDR2 is SYDVKM. The CDR3 has 15 residues. Written as DNA, the CDR3 is TGTGCCAGCAGTACGGGCTCGATCTCCTACAATGAGCAGTTCTTC. Protein sequence: CASSTGSISYNEQFF.

This clonotype was recorded many times. V and J are TRBV20-1 and TRBJ2-7; perhaps TRBD1 as D (5 bases). CDR1 is DFQATT and CDR2 is SNEGSKA in the germline V gene (reference sequence). Trimming shortened V by 3 bases and J by 3 bases, and 15 bases separated the two germline ends. This CDR3 region has 14 residues. The chain's CDR3 is CSASGPRGLYEQYF. The CDR3 coding sequence is TGCAGTGCTAGCGGACCAAGGGGTCTCTACGAGCAGTACTTC.

The rearrangement joins TRBV11-3 to TRBJ2-1; a weak D match, TRBD1 (5 bases). V was pared by 4 bases and J by 8 bases, with 9 bases between. CDR3 length equals 12 residues. Per germline, CDR1 SGHNT and CDR2 YENEEA. CDR3 sequence: CASSSGSHEQFF. The CDR3 DNA follows: TGTGCCAGCAGCTCAGGGTCTCATGAGCAGTTCTTC.

This chain connects TRBV28 to TRBJ2-4, with D unresolved. V dropped 3 bases and J dropped 0 bases, with 21 bases sitting between them. Germline V lookup: CDR1 MDHEN, CDR2 SYDVKM. The CDR3 loop spans 19 amino acids. CDR3: CASSFGLGFDPLAKNIQYF. The CDR3 DNA is TGTGCCAGCAGTTTTGGTCTGGGGTTCGATCCCCTAGCCAAAAACATTCAGTACTTC.

Only a few counts were recorded for this clonotype. The genes are TRBV29-1 and TRBJ2-7; D is unresolved. Per the germline V gene, CDR1 is SQVTM and CDR2 is ANQGSEA. This CDR3 region has 12 residues. V was trimmed by 1 base and J by 2 bases, leaving 6 bases between them. The DNA for the CDR3 is TGCAGCGTTGAAGGCAGTGCCTACGAGCAGTACTTC. Amino acid sequence: CSVEGSAYEQYF.